These T cell receptor beta chains were read from a single sample in a study of shared clonotypes between healthy human individuals. Assay: immunoSEQ multiplex PCR; the TCRdb copy retains only in-frame clones and omits some. The table lists around 990,000 clones, roughly 80% of them singletons. Sequenced input: memory CD4+ T cells from PBMCs. The receptors shown here come from a man aged 18 to 30 in good health. Some clones in this sample may be carry-over from other donors' samples. CDR3s include the opening cysteine and the closing phenylalanine or tryptophan. D genes are given only for firm matches. A row's size may be missing; if present it is once, few, many or a size class.

j_call,v_call,clone_size,cdr3_length,d_call,cdr3_aa,cdr3_nt
TRBJ2-7,TRBV9,-,13,-,CASSADPGYEQYF,TGTGCCAGCAGCGCCGACCCGGGGTACGAGCAGTACTTC
TRBJ2-3,TRBV28,once,13,-,CASSFVRSDTQYF,TGTGCCAGCAGTTTTGTCCGGTCAGATACGCAGTATTTT
TRBJ2-7,TRBV4-1,-,12,TRBD2,CASSREAGEQYF,TGCGCCAGCAGCCGAGAAGCGGGGGAGCAGTACTTC
TRBJ2-7,TRBV5-1,few,14,TRBD2,CASSSSSGSYEQYF,TGCGCCAGCAGCTCCTCTAGCGGGAGCTACGAGCAGTACTTC
TRBJ2-2,TRBV9,-,15,TRBD2,CASSPRAGVPGELFF,TGTGCCAGCAGCCCCCGGGCGGGGGTCCCCGGGGAGCTGTTTTTT
TRBJ2-3,TRBV7-9,-,12,-,CASSLSTDTQYF,TGTGCCAGCAGCCTCAGCACAGATACGCAGTATTTT
TRBJ1-2,TRBV19,few,13,-,CASNPELNYGYTF,TGTGCCAGTAACCCGGAGTTGAACTATGGCTACACCTTC
TRBJ2-7,TRBV23-1,-,16,-,CASMAPSGRGSYEQYF,TGCGCCAGCATGGCCCCAAGCGGAAGAGGGTCCTACGAGCAGTACTTC
TRBJ2-1,TRBV30,-,15,TRBD2,CAWSVSSGGHNEQFF,TGTGCCTGGAGTGTATCGTCGGGGGGACACAATGAGCAGTTCTTC
TRBJ1-5,TRBV4-2,few,18,TRBD1,CASSQDISGTGAFWPQHF,TGTGCCAGCAGCCAAGATATTTCGGGGACAGGGGCTTTTTGGCCCCAGCATTTT
TRBJ1-5,TRBV30,few,13,-,CAWSPQGNQPQHF,TGTGCCTGGAGTCCCCAGGGGAATCAGCCCCAGCATTTT
TRBJ2-1,TRBV4-2,-,15,TRBD2,CASSQKAGDNHEQFF,TGTGCCAGCAGCCAAAAAGCGGGAGATAACCATGAGCAGTTCTTC
TRBJ2-7,TRBV7-2,-,15,-,CASSLAPGQPYEQYF,TGTGCCAGCAGCTTAGCGCCGGGCCAACCCTACGAGCAGTACTTC
TRBJ2-3,TRBV11-2,-,14,-,CASSFSHATDTQYF,TGTGCCAGCAGCTTCTCGCACGCCACAGATACGCAGTATTTT
TRBJ2-7,TRBV28,-,13,-,CASTHSDLKEQYF,TGTGCCAGCACCCATTCGGACCTAAAAGAGCAGTACTTC
TRBJ1-1,TRBV28,-,12,-,CASSLGGNEAFF,TGTGCCAGCAGTTTAGGGGGGAATGAAGCTTTCTTT
TRBJ2-1,TRBV5-4,-,16,TRBD2,CASRSSDSGRSNEQFF,TGTGCCAGCAGATCCTCAGATAGCGGGAGGAGTAATGAGCAGTTCTTC
TRBJ2-6,TRBV28,-,18,TRBD2,CASSSRLAVLSGANVLTF,TGTGCCAGCAGTTCTAGGCTAGCGGTTCTCTCTGGGGCCAACGTCCTGACTTTC
TRBJ2-7,TRBV19,-,15,-,CASSPRVVSPYEQYF,TGTGCCAGTAGTCCCCGGGTGGTTTCGCCCTACGAGCAGTACTTC
TRBJ1-2,TRBV6-5,-,13,-,CASSSGQVGGYTF,TGTGCCAGCAGTTCCGGACAAGTGGGTGGCTACACCTTC
TRBJ2-5,TRBV5-6,-,19,-,CASSAPFGGTGVYQETQYF,TGTGCCAGCAGCGCCCCCTTTGGGGGTACGGGGGTGTACCAAGAGACCCAGTACTTC
TRBJ1-2,TRBV2,few,13,TRBD1,CASSEQGARGYTF,TGTGCCAGCAGTGAACAGGGGGCGCGGGGCTACACCTTC
TRBJ1-1,TRBV10-2,-,16,-,CASSEIQGRGGTEAFF,TGCGCCAGCAGTGAGATCCAGGGGAGAGGTGGGACTGAAGCTTTCTTT
TRBJ2-7,TRBV7-8,-,15,-,CASSSRTDNSYEQYF,TGTGCCAGCAGCTCCCGGACAGATAACTCCTACGAGCAGTACTTC
TRBJ2-1,TRBV30,-,16,-,CAWSPRTVSSYNEQFF,TGTGCCTGGAGTCCGCGAACAGTGAGCTCCTACAATGAGCAGTTCTTC
TRBJ1-5,TRBV12-1,-,18,-,CASSLLRGSQIPAQPQHF,TGTGCCAGCAGCCTTCTAAGGGGGTCCCAAATACCTGCTCAGCCCCAGCATTTT
TRBJ2-2,TRBV2,once,16,TRBD1,CASSGQGRASTGELFF,TGTGCCAGCAGTGGACAGGGTAGGGCGAGCACCGGGGAGCTGTTTTTT
TRBJ1-1,TRBV5-6,-,15,TRBD1,CASTLPGQGRAEAFF,TGTGCCAGCACCCTCCCGGGACAGGGTCGGGCTGAAGCTTTCTTT
TRBJ2-5,TRBV29-1,-,11,TRBD1,CSVGQGETQYF,TGCAGCGTGGGACAGGGGGAGACCCAGTACTTC
TRBJ2-5,TRBV29-1,few,13,TRBD2,CSVAPSGQETQYF,TGCAGCGTTGCCCCTAGCGGACAAGAGACCCAGTACTTC
TRBJ2-6,TRBV7-9,-,18,TRBD1,CASSPVDRGGSGANVLTF,TGTGCCAGCAGCCCGGTGGACAGGGGAGGTTCTGGGGCCAACGTCCTGACTTTC
TRBJ2-7,TRBV2,-,14,TRBD1,CASMRDRGAYEQYF,TGTGCCAGCATGAGGGACAGGGGAGCGTACGAGCAGTACTTC
TRBJ2-7,TRBV2,-,16,TRBD1,CASSPNQRTGRSEQYF,TGTGCCAGCAGTCCCAACCAACGGACAGGCCGCAGCGAGCAGTACTTC
TRBJ1-3,TRBV30,-,16,TRBD1,CAWMSLGQSSGNTIYF,TGTGCCTGGATGTCGTTGGGACAGAGCTCTGGAAACACCATATATTTT
TRBJ1-5,TRBV6-6,few,14,-,CASSPHYSNQPQHF,TGTGCCAGCAGCCCACACTATAGCAATCAGCCCCAGCATTTT
TRBJ2-1,TRBV10-3,-,12,TRBD1,CAIRQGGHEQFF,TGTGCCATAAGACAGGGGGGGCATGAGCAGTTCTTC
TRBJ2-7,TRBV9,-,16,-,CASSAHGSGSSYEQYF,TGTGCCAGCAGCGCCCATGGGAGCGGCAGCTCCTACGAGCAGTACTTC
TRBJ2-7,TRBV11-2,-,15,-,CASSPRARATYEQYF,TGTGCCAGCAGCCCAAGGGCCAGGGCAACCTACGAGCAGTACTTC
TRBJ1-5,TRBV28,-,13,-,CASTQGFVQPQHF,TGTGCCAGCACTCAGGGATTCGTTCAGCCCCAGCATTTT
TRBJ1-5,TRBV19,few,14,-,CASSSDRINQPQHF,TGTGCCAGTAGTTCAGACAGGATCAATCAGCCCCAGCATTTT
TRBJ1-2,TRBV18,-,15,TRBD1,CASSYQTGANYGYTF,TGTGCCAGCTCATACCAGACAGGGGCTAACTATGGCTACACCTTC
TRBJ2-7,TRBV5-1,-,15,TRBD1,CASSLAGQGAYEQYF,TGCGCCAGCAGCTTGGCCGGACAGGGAGCCTACGAGCAGTACTTC
TRBJ2-5,TRBV11-1,-,15,-,CASSLVGGQEETQYF,TGTGCCAGCAGCTTAGTGGGGGGGCAAGAAGAGACCCAGTACTTC
TRBJ2-5,TRBV9,-,15,TRBD2,CASSVGASGEETQYF,TGTGCCAGCAGCGTCGGGGCTAGCGGGGAAGAGACCCAGTACTTC